The entry below describes one TCR beta chain. This sample was included in a study of control samples from healthy donors and cancer patients. Libraries were prepared by immunoSEQ multiplex PCR; TCRdb keeps only in-frame clonotypes and omits some of them. The table includes roughly 45,000 clones, around 85% detected once. The CDR3 totals 15 residues. CDR1 and CDR2 from the germline V gene are LNHDA and SQIVND (reference sequence). V lost 2 bases and J lost 2, with 11 bases in between. The TCR was taken from a woman between 45 and 65 years old with lung cancer. The V and J genes are TRBV19 and TRBJ2-3; D uncertain. Sequencing was done on a sample of PBMCs. CDR3 loop: CASSISSQITDTQYF. CDR3 DNA: TGTGCCAGTAGTATAAGTTCACAGATCACAGATACGCAGTATTTT.